A selection of T cell receptor beta chains follows, all from one sample in a study of blood T cell repertoires in COVID-19. The repertoire was sequenced with immunoSEQ multiplex PCR; TCRdb's copy has only in-frame clones and lacks some. The repertoire holds about 180,000 clones, with 80% to 90% as singletons. The sample was PBMCs or T cells enriched from blood (not recorded which). These receptors were obtained from a woman between 18 and 30 years old who had recovered from COVID-19. The CDR3 runs from the conserved cysteine through the conserved F or W. A D gene is named only where the DNA matches it firmly. Size values are once, few and many counts, or a class for expanded clones, and some rows have none.

15	TRBV9	TRBJ2-3	NA	TRBD2	CASSVLAGMTDTQYF	TGTGCCAGCAGCGTTTTAGCGGGAATGACAGATACGCAGTATTTT
12	TRBV28	TRBJ1-6	NA	NA	CASSGPNSPLHF	TGTGCCAGCAGTGGGCCGAATTCACCCCTCCACTTT
14	TRBV24-1	TRBJ2-5	few	NA	CATSDAVVPETQYF	TGTGCCACCAGTGATGCGGTGGTGCCGGAGACCCAGTACTTC
11	TRBV4-1	TRBJ2-1	few	TRBD2	CASMGGLGQFF	TGCGCCAGCATGGGAGGGCTGGGCCAGTTCTTC
11	TRBV29-1	TRBJ1-1	NA	NA	CSGGGATEAFF	TGCAGCGGGGGGGGAGCAACTGAAGCTTTCTTT
16	TRBV5-6	TRBJ2-7	NA	NA	CASTPTSGGGRYEQYF	TGTGCCAGCACCCCCACCTCCGGAGGGGGCAGATACGAGCAGTACTTC
18	TRBV30	TRBJ1-3	NA	NA	CAWSVPPYLKLSGNTIYF	TGTGCCTGGAGTGTCCCCCCATACCTCAAGCTCTCTGGAAACACCATATATTTT
14	TRBV3-1/TRBV3-2	TRBJ1-2	NA	NA	CASSQAREEYGYTF	TGTGCCAGCAGCCAAGCCAGGGAGGAATATGGCTACACCTTC
15	TRBV7-8	TRBJ2-5	NA	TRBD2	CASSSGLAGKETQYF	TGTGCCAGCAGCTCTGGACTAGCGGGGAAAGAGACCCAGTACTTC
14	TRBV3-1/TRBV3-2	TRBJ2-7	once	NA	CASSPVGRSYEQYF	TGTGCCAGCAGCCCAGTGGGTAGGAGCTACGAGCAGTACTTC
13	TRBV6-5	TRBJ1-2	NA	NA	CASSYSQGGGYTF	TGTGCCAGCAGTTACTCCCAGGGAGGTGGCTACACCTTC
17	TRBV28	TRBJ2-7	few	TRBD2	CASSLIPSGGLSYEQYF	TGTGCCAGCAGTTTAATCCCTAGCGGGGGCTTATCCTACGAGCAGTACTTC
18	TRBV13	TRBJ2-3	NA	NA	CASSPQRGSSINTDTQYF	TGTGCCAGCAGTCCCCAGAGAGGGTCCTCAATTAACACAGATACGCAGTATTTT
13	TRBV30	TRBJ1-1	once	NA	CAWSRGSNTEAFF	TGTGCCTGGAGCAGGGGCTCGAACACTGAAGCTTTCTTT
14	TRBV5-1	TRBJ2-1	NA	TRBD2	CASSLGEGLAIKLF	TGCGCCAGCAGCTTGGGGGAGGGACTAGCAATTAAGCTCTTC
15	TRBV10-2	TRBJ1-4	few	NA	CASSESAGLNEKLFF	TGCGCCAGCAGTGAGTCAGCAGGTCTAAATGAAAAACTGTTTTTT